Presented here are 7 T cell receptor beta chains from one specimen sequenced in a study of CD8 T cells in ankylosing spondylitis (dated by TCRdb to the late 2010s). Library creation used 5' RACE. Sequenced on an Illumina HiSeq 2500. The public reads were reanalyzed by TCRdb: fastp trimming at Q25, MiXCR alignment, in-frame beta chains only. CDR3 protein sequences are deduplicated, and each keeps its most common genes and DNA. The sample includes 90,000 to 120,000 distinct CDR3 sequences, with more than 20% observed a single time. The top ten constitute 9% to 15% of the sample. The sequenced sample consisted of synovial fluid, either unsorted or a sorted T cell fraction (not recorded which). Receptors were obtained from a male donor with ankylosing spondylitis.

This clonotype was seen many times. V gene TRBV7-8 combines with J gene TRBJ2-1; possibly TRBD1 for D (6 bases). This CDR3 comprises 14 residues. Trimming cost V 5 bases and J 3 bases, with 11 bases left between them. CDR1 is SGHVS, CDR2 FQNEAQ, per germline. The DNA for the CDR3 is TGTGCCAGCAGCCCCCGGACAGACTACAATGAGCAGTTCTTC. Protein product: CASSPRTDYNEQFF.

The V call is TRBV24-1, the J call TRBJ2-5, with 8 bases fitting TRBD2. The CDR3 runs to 15 residues. Per germline, CDR1 KGHDR and CDR2 SFDVKD. Trimming took 4 bases from V and 4 from J; bases not matched to a gene: 7. The CDR3 spells CATSDPAGGRETQYF. As DNA, the CDR3 is TGTGCCACCAGTGACCCGGCGGGGGGTCGAGAGACCCAGTACTTC.

The table lists this clonotype with a few counts. The chain couples TRBV14 to TRBJ2-1; D may be TRBD1 or TRBD2 (5 bases each). V lost 0 bases and J lost 2, with 14 bases in between. CDR3 length: 17 residues. Germline V gene lookup returns CDR1 SGHDN and CDR2 FVKESK. In DNA form, the CDR3 reads TGTGCCAGCAGCCAAGATTTGAGGGACGGCCCCTACAATGAGCAGTTCTTC. Its translation is CASSQDLRDGPYNEQFF.

This clonotype came up many times. This chain uses TRBV19 with TRBJ1-1, with a tentative D call TRBD1 (5 bases). Looked up from germline, CDR1 is LNHDA and CDR2 is SQIVND (reference sequence). The CDR3 loop spans 14 amino acids. V was pared by 7 bases and J by 1 base, with 13 bases between. The CDR3 protein is CASTITGGNTEAFF. DNA for the CDR3: TGTGCCAGTACCATAACTGGGGGGAACACTGAAGCTTTCTTT.

This clonotype was observed many times. The chain joins TRBV7-9 to TRBJ2-1; TRBD2 is a possible D gene (7 bases). The V gene lost 4 bases and the J gene lost 2 bases, with 15 bases spanning the gap. The germline V gene encodes CDR1 SEHNR and CDR2 FQNEAQ (reference sequence). CDR3 size: 16 residues. The DNA for the CDR3 is TGTGCCAGCAGCTCCGGGGGGCTAGCGGCCTACAATGAGCAGTTCTTC. Its translation is CASSSGGLAAYNEQFF.

The V gene is TRBV27, the J gene TRBJ2-7; 8 bases map to TRBD2. The length of the CDR3 is 18 residues. After removal of 5 bases from V and 0 bases from J, the junction contained 15 bases not matched to a gene. Per germline, CDR1 MNHEY and CDR2 SMNVEV (reference sequence). The CDR3 DNA is TGTGCCAGCAGTCCCTGGAAGCGGGAGTCCTCAAGCTCCTACGAGCAGTACTTC. Its protein is CASSPWKRESSSSYEQYF.

This clonotype was seen more than once but under ten times. J is TRBJ1-2 and V is TRBV11-2; D unclear. Trimming took 5 bases from V and 4 from J, leaving 8 bases between them. CDR3 size: 12 residues. Germline CDR1 is SGHAT and CDR2 is FQNNGV. CDR3 DNA sequence: TGTGCCAGCAGCCAACACCGCTATGGCTACACCTTC. This translates into CASSQHRYGYTF.